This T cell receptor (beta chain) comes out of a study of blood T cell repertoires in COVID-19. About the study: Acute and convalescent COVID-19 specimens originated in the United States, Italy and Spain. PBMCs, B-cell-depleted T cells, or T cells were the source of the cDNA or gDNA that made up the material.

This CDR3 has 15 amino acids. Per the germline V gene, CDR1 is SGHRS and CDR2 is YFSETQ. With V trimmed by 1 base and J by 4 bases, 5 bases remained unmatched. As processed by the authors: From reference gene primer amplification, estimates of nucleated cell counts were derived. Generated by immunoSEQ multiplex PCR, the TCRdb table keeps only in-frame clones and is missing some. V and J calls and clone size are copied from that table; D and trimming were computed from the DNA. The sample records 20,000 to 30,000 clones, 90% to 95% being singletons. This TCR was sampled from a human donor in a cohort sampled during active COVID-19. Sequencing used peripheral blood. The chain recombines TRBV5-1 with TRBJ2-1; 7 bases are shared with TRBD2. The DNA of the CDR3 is TGCGCCAGCAGCTTGCGACTAGCTTCATACAATGAGCAGTTCTTC. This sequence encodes CASSLRLASYNEQFF.